A single sample gave rise to the 2 T cell receptor beta chains below, sequenced in a study of CD8 T cells in Susac syndrome. RNA was extracted with the RNeasy kit, and a quantity of 0.5 to 1 ug was reverse transcribed using random hexamers. From the immunoSEQ multiplex PCR reads, TCRdb called clonotypes with MiXCR, one entry per CDR3 protein. The table includes roughly 140,000 distinct CDR3 sequences, roughly 95% detected once. Sample: CD4+ T cells from PBMCs. These receptors were collected from a human donor with Susac syndrome.

The rearrangement joins TRBV5-1 to TRBJ2-1; 8 nucleotides match TRBD2. Trimming cost V 0 bases and J 0 bases; bases outside gene matches: 5. The CDR3 covers 17 residues. CDR1 is SGHRS, CDR2 YFSETQ, per germline. The CDR3 sequence: CASSLDGSGGSYNEQFF. CDR3 DNA: TGCGCCAGCAGCTTGGATGGAAGCGGGGGCTCCTACAATGAGCAGTTCTTC.

The genes are TRBV15 and TRBJ2-7; no firm D call. CDR1 is LNHNV and CDR2 is YYDKDF in the germline V gene (reference sequence). The CDR3 is made up of 13 amino acids. Trimming cost V 0 bases and J 6 bases, with 9 bases left between them. The CDR3 loop reads CATSRERTREQYF. The CDR3 nucleotides read TGTGCCACCAGCAGAGAAAGGACGCGCGAGCAGTACTTC.